The 22 T cell receptor beta chains reported below all come from one sample, sequenced in a study of regulatory T cells in long-lasting Graves disease (dated by TCRdb to about 2021). The time point label for this specimen denotes: persistent/refractory GD, antithyroid drugs over 5 years with positive TRAb. RNA was extracted from PBMCs in TRIzol for both TCR sequencing and RNA sequencing. Receptors were amplified or captured by multiplex PCR. Data came from an Illumina HiSeq 4000. To build TCR beta libraries, CDR3 regions were amplified by Arm-PCR using iRepertoire HTBI primers. TCRdb trimmed the raw reads at Q25, called clones with MiXCR and kept productive beta chains. Each record represents a unique CDR3 protein, reported with the most common genes and DNA among its rows. Within this sample are approximately 380,000 distinct CDR3 sequences, with more than 20% of them counted one time only. The ten top clones hold around 20% of the sample.

The sample was peripheral blood mononuclear cells (PBMCs), taken when the disease was refractory, from a patient treated with antithyroid drugs. These receptors all come from a female donor with Graves disease.

As concerns this clonotype: A read error may explain this, as a much larger clone is one base away. The J gene is TRBJ2-5, the V gene TRBV7-2; no clear D gene. The germline V gene encodes CDR1 SGHTA and CDR2 FQGNSA. The CDR3 consists of 11 residues. CDR3 region: CACSLVETQYF. CDR3 bases: TGTGCCTGCAGCTTAGTGGAGACCCAGTACTTC.

This clonotype was counted at least ten times. This chain connects TRBV28 to TRBJ1-5; D not certain. There are 14 residues in the CDR3. V lost 5 bases and J lost 5, with 13 bases in between. Germline V gives CDR1 MDHEN, CDR2 SYDVKM. CDR3 sequence: CASSPTQWYQPQHF. CDR3 sequence (DNA): TGTGCCAGCAGTCCGACCCAGTGGTATCAGCCCCAGCATTTT.

At least ten counts were recorded for this clonotype. This rearrangement joins TRBV20-1 to TRBJ1-2; D is ambiguous. CDR1 and CDR2 from the germline V gene are DFQATT and SNEGSKA (reference sequence). The CDR3 loop spans 14 amino acids. V lost 0 bases and J 2 bases, leaving 10 bases between the germline ends. The CDR3, as DNA: TGCAGTGCTAGAGACGTCGCGGGGAACTATGGCTACACCTTC. Its translation: CSARDVAGNYGYTF.

This clonotype has more than one count but fewer than ten. The V and J genes are TRBV10-3 and TRBJ2-7; no reliable D call. Germline-derived CDR1 and CDR2 are ENHRY and SYGVKD. The CDR3 is made up of 13 amino acids. V was clipped by 7 bases and J by 2 bases, with 12 bases between them. This CDR3 is CAITETPAYEQYF. DNA of the CDR3: TGTGCCATCACCGAGACTCCTGCCTACGAGCAGTACTTC.

The V and J genes are TRBV30 and TRBJ1-3, with TRBD1 matching over 8 bases. Unmatched junction bases numbered 4, after V lost 5 bases and J lost 7 bases. Germline-derived CDR1 and CDR2 are GTSNPN and SVGIG (reference sequence). The CDR3 has 12 amino acids. The CDR3 protein is CAWGTGPNTIYF. CDR3 in DNA: TGTGCCTGGGGGACAGGTCCGAACACCATATATTTT.

The J gene is TRBJ2-1, the V gene TRBV12-5, with no clear D. V was shortened by 9 bases and J by 5 bases, with 29 bases between the two germline ends. CDR1 and CDR2 from the germline V gene are LGHNT and FRNRAP. The CDR3 is 18 amino acids. Here the CDR3 DNA reads TGTGCTAGCCACGACTCGCGTGGGCGCGTTAGATGGGACAATGAGCAGTTCTTC. It encodes CASHDSRGRVRWDNEQFF.

V gene TRBV5-5 combines with J gene TRBJ2-1; TRBD2 matches at 10 bases. The J call is in doubt because the DNA end fits TRBJ2-7 better. The CDR3 totals 15 residues. Germline CDR1 is SGHKS and CDR2 is YYEKEE (reference sequence). CDR3 sequence: CASSLTAGGSYEQYF. CDR3 nucleotides: TGTGCCAGCAGCTTGACAGCGGGAGGGTCCTACGAGCAGTACTTC.

Regarding this clonotype: It is likely a read error, because the conserved phenylalanine at the end of the CDR3 is missing. The DNA is omitted, as the CDR3 cannot be located on it reliably, and the CDR3 follows TCRdb's listing. The chain recombines TRBV7-2 with TRBJ1-6; the table's TRBD1 call for D was not verified on the DNA. The germline V gene has CDR1 SGHTA and CDR2 FQGNSA. 16 amino acids form the CDR3, both terminal residues included. The CDR3 is CASSLGRQGDSHPSTL.

This chain links TRBV6-1 with TRBJ1-5; 9 nucleotides agree with TRBD1. This CDR3 has 17 residues. Germline CDR1 MNHNS, CDR2 SASEGT. V trimming: 6 bases; J trimming: 6 bases; junction bases outside the gene matches: 15. CDR3 sequence: CASSPNSPGQGSQPQHF. CDR3 sequence (DNA): TGTGCCAGCAGCCCTAATTCCCCGGGACAGGGAAGTCAGCCCCAGCATTTT.

This clonotype turned up a few times. V and J are TRBV9 and TRBJ1-2, with 7 bases matching TRBD1. The V gene end was trimmed by 1 base and the J gene end by 4 bases; junction bases not matched to a gene: 7. The germline V gene encodes CDR1 SGDLS and CDR2 YYNGEE. The CDR3 sequence is 15 residues long. CDR3 residues: CASSVRDSSAYGYTF. CDR3 DNA: TGTGCCAGCAGCGTAAGGGACAGTAGTGCCTATGGCTACACCTTC. Together with reference TRBV9 and TRBJ1-2, the CDR3 gives the full variable domain: DSGVTQTPKHLITATGQRVTLRCSPRSGDLSVYWYQQSLDQGLQFLIQYYNGEERAKGNILERFSAQQFPDLHSELNLSSLELGDSALYFCASSVRDSSAYGYTFGSGTRLTVV.

V usage is TRBV5-1 and J usage is TRBJ2-7; 9 nucleotides match TRBD1. The J call may be incorrect, as the DNA end agrees better with TRBJ2-5. The germline gives CDR1 SGHRS, CDR2 YFSETQ. There are 16 residues in the CDR3. The CDR3 DNA reads as TGCGCCAGCAGCTTGGTTGGGACAGGGACGCCAGAGACCCAGTACTTC. As protein: CASSLVGTGTPETQYF.

This clonotype was picked up many times. This chain joins TRBV10-3 and TRBJ1-2; D ambiguous. CDR1 ENHRY and CDR2 SYGVKD come from the germline V gene. Trimming left V 0 bases short and J 3 bases short, with 8 bases between. The CDR3 spans 14 residues. In DNA form, the CDR3 reads TGTGCCATCAGTGAGTCCCCTGGGGACTATGGCTACACCTTC. Translation gives CAISESPGDYGYTF.

This clonotype was found many times. The chain links TRBV6-5 to TRBJ1-1, with 10 bases that match TRBD1. The trim removed 0 bases at V and 1 base at J, leaving 2 bases unmatched. CDR3 length: 16 residues. CDR1 MNHEY and CDR2 SVGAGI come from the germline V gene. CDR3 in DNA: TGTGCCAGCAGTTACTCGCGGGACAGGGGGAACACTGAAGCTTTCTTT. This translates into CASSYSRDRGNTEAFF.

As concerns this clonotype: This may arise from a read error, as a much more abundant clone is one base away. The chain is built from TRBV28 and TRBJ1-1; 7 bases line up with TRBD1. This CDR3 is built from 16 residues. The trim removed 6 bases at V and 5 bases at J, leaving 15 bases unmatched. Germline V gives CDR1 MDHEN, CDR2 SYDVKM. The CDR3 is CASRPGTETGRTEAFF. The CDR3 region has the DNA TGTGCCAGCAGACCTGGGACCGAGACAGGGAGGACTGAAGCTTTCTTT.

This clonotype was found a few times. A read error is possible here, since a much larger clone lies one base away. The J gene is TRBJ2-7, the V gene TRBV7-8; the D is unclear. Germline assignment: CDR1 SGHVS and CDR2 FQNEAQ. This CDR3 has 14 residues. CDR3 DNA: TGTGCCAACAGCTTAGATCTTGGATCCTACGAGCAGTACTTC. Its protein is CANSLDLGSYEQYF.

At least ten counts were recorded for this clonotype. The gene calls are TRBV7-2 and TRBJ2-7; D is unresolved. The V gene lost 2 bases and the J gene lost 4 bases, with 3 bases spanning the gap. Germline CDR1 reads SGHTA; CDR2 reads FQGNSA. The CDR3 contains 11 residues. Here the CDR3 reads CASSLKYEQYF. In DNA, the CDR3 is TGTGCCAGCAGCTTAAAGTACGAGCAGTACTTC.

The chain is built from TRBV6-2 or TRBV6-3 and TRBJ2-7; D is perhaps TRBD1 (5 bases). Germline CDR1 MNHEY, CDR2 SVGEGT. V dropped 5 bases and J dropped 6 bases, with 17 bases sitting between them. CDR3 length: 14 residues. The chain's CDR3 is CASSKGLGVSEQYF. CDR3 nucleotide sequence: TGTGCCAGCAGTAAAGGCCTAGGGGTTTCCGAGCAGTACTTC.

This clonotype was seen at least ten times. J is TRBJ1-2 and V is TRBV28, with D unclear. V was pared by 6 bases and J by 2 bases, with 16 bases between. Germline values: CDR1 MDHEN, CDR2 SYDVKM. CDR3 length equals 15 residues. The DNA of the CDR3 is TGTGCCAGCAGCTCTCCGACAAGGGCGAACTATGGCTACACCTTC. Amino acid sequence: CASSSPTRANYGYTF.

This clonotype was recorded at least ten times. The rearrangement joins TRBV7-2 to TRBJ2-7; 11 bases are shared with TRBD2. The CDR3 covers 16 residues. V lost 2 bases to trimming and J lost 8 bases; unmatched junction nucleotides: 11. Germline V CDR1 and CDR2: SGHTA, FQGNSA. For the CDR3, the DNA is TGTGCCAGCAGCTTACGACTAGCGGGATCCTTCCTTCAGCAGTACTTC. It encodes CASSLRLAGSFLQQYF. Looking up the rest from reference TRBV7-2 and TRBJ2-7 gives the full variable domain: GAGVSQSPSNKVTEKGKDVELRCDPISGHTALYWYRQSLGQGLEFLIYFQGNSAPDKSGLPSDRFSAERTGGSVSTLTIQRTQQEDSAVYLCASSLRLAGSFLQQYFGPGTRLTVT.

This clonotype was detected a few times. This chain joins TRBV6-1 and TRBJ1-5; D unclear. Germline CDR1 is MNHNS and CDR2 is SASEGT. With 7 bases removed from V and 5 bases from J, the gap between germline ends came to 18 bases. This CDR3 spans 15 amino acids. Here the CDR3 reads CASIPAGGLYQPQHF. The CDR3 bases are TGTGCCAGCATACCGGCAGGAGGCCTTTATCAGCCCCAGCATTTT.

At least ten counts were recorded for this clonotype. This chain links TRBV28 with TRBJ2-7; 12 bases agree with TRBD2. Germline CDR1 MDHEN, CDR2 SYDVKM. CDR3 length: 16 amino acids. V lost 8 bases and J lost 2; bases outside the gene matches: 10. CDR3 sequence reads: CASQASGRGFTYEQYF. CDR3 sequence (DNA): TGTGCCAGCCAAGCTAGCGGGAGGGGTTTTACCTACGAGCAGTACTTC.

This clonotype was seen a few times. In nucleotides, the CDR3 is TGTGCCAGCAGCTCTTTTGGGACTAGCGAGCAGTACTTC. Translated: CASSSFGTSEQYF. The rearrangement links TRBV5-4 to TRBJ2-7; the match to TRBD2 covers 8 bases. This CDR3 has 13 amino acids. Per the germline V gene, CDR1 is SGHNT and CDR2 is YYREEE (reference sequence). V was clipped by 3 bases and J by 6 bases; unmatched bases: 5.